This T cell receptor beta chain is from a study of T cell repertoires in cytomegalovirus infection. TCRdb reprocessed the reads via MiXCR and lists one record per CDR3 protein. Here the sample spans about 740,000 distinct CDR3 sequences, 33% being singletons. As for this clonotype: Its antigen remains unknown.

From germline, CDR1 is DFQATT and CDR2 SNEGSKA (reference sequence). The CDR3 has 14 residues. Trimming stripped 3 bases from V and 2 bases from J, with 10 bases between. Points from the study as a whole: Dominant in the ex vivo response were TCR beta clonotypes restricted by HLA-C and specific for CMV.

The source is a human donor in good health (CMV status not recorded). Some clones in this sample may be carry-over from other donors' samples. The chain uses TRBV20-1 and TRBJ1-4; no firm D call. This specimen was cultured PBMCs, taken from culture after CMV antigen stimulation. This CDR3 is CSASPSGTNEKLFF. CDR3 in DNA: TGCAGTGCTAGCCCCAGCGGGACTAATGAAAAACTGTTTTTT.